This TCR beta chain was identified during a study of T cell responses to AZD1222 COVID-19 vaccine (dated by TCRdb to the early 2020s). Some background on the complete study: AZD1222 recipients with second doses at about 4 weeks or about 12 weeks were pooled, because spike-specific TCR depth and breadth did not differ between schedules. A total of just over 230 trial participants underwent TCR sequencing, of whom around 210 had received two doses of AZD1222 and roughly 26 had received two doses of the MenACWY control vaccine. Trial participants were enrolled by age into subgroups of 18-55, 56-69 and 70-plus years, and roughly 160, 29 and 62 TCR-sequenced participants, respectively, were included in these subgroups. Overall study results and their limits: The 56-69-year group was small, and its depth increase did not reach significance, likely because of low power. After two AZD1222 doses, spike-specific TCR breadth and depth were significantly higher than at day 0 and than in MenACWY recipients. No day 14 peak-response samples were available, so repertoires were characterized only after the peak T cell response. Participants were mostly white British and included more females than males, and it was suggested by the authors that clonal diversity may have been underestimated. Conclusions about previously exposed vaccinees were limited because only a handful of AZD1222 recipients were SARS-CoV-2 seropositive at baseline. Epitopes outside the regions mutated in the B.1.351 and B.1.1.7 variants were reportedly recognized by nearly half of the unique spike-specific TCRs. Vaccine-associated CD4 TCRs spanned the whole spike protein, with dominant responses in regions 160-218 and 743-854.

The CDR3 regions of human TCRbeta chains were subjected to immunosequencing. In the source study's methods: TCRs in the repertoires were compared against a reference library of SARS-CoV-2-specific TCRs that had been generated with the MIRA antigen-specificity platform. Breadth was defined as the fraction of unique TCRs that were SARS-CoV-2-associated. Depth was defined as the fraction of total T cells that were SARS-CoV-2-associated. Using the MIRA data, each spike-specific TCR was mapped to the spike region that the TCR reacts to and placed in a CD4 or CD8 class. Log10-transformed breadth and depth values were compared by one-way ANOVA with Sidak's multiple comparisons tests. TCRdb stores this immuneACCESS table with in-frame sequences only. Part of the clones is absent; in the studies checked, under half of the shortfall reflects unresolved V genes, and no reason is known for the rest. V and J calls plus clone size are reproduced from that table; the DNA served to infer D and trimming. The table for this sample lists roughly 130,000 clones; over 75% of them were counted only once. Approximately 3.1% of the sample comes from the top ten.

CDR1 and CDR2 were assigned from the germline V gene (reference sequence) as MNHEY and SMNVEV. Reading from cysteine to phenylalanine, the CDR3 counts 14 amino acids. Only the CDR3 region is kept as DNA, spanning 42 bases read in frame from base 1. At the junction V is shortened by 5 bases and J by 8 bases; bases outside the gene matches: 10. Note on this clone: The clone's antigen remains unknown. No base qualities exist here, and no much larger clone lies one base off it.

The meaning of the sample's time point label: baseline before first vaccination. Samples from vaccinated people were obtained from the UK trials COV001 and COV002, which included a single-blind randomized controlled phase 2/3 trial of AZD1222 (ChAdOx1 nCoV-19) in healthy adults. Trial participant PBMC samples were collected at day 0 and day 28 after the second dose for TCRbeta chain sequencing. The clonotype was recovered from an adult in good health. The rearranged chain carries TRBV27 and TRBJ1-2, and 8 bases in between align with TRBD1. Sample: peripheral blood, taken on day 0 of AZD1222 vaccination. The DNA is TGTGCCAGCAGTCCATTGGGACAGGTGGAAGGCTACACCTTC. Its coded protein is CASSPLGQVEGYTF.